A few counts support the clone carrying this TCR beta chain. The antigen remains undetermined. The CDR3 extends over 12 amino acids. In germline, CDR1 is SEHNR, CDR2 FQNEAQ (reference sequence). The V end lost 2 bases, the J end lost 6 bases, and 5 bases lay between the germline ends. TCRdb reprocessed the RT-PCR reads via MiXCR and lists one record per CDR3 protein. The sample includes 170,000 or so distinct CDR3 sequences, about 10% seen only once; the top ten take under 40%. The data stem from a study of response to subunit inactivated influenza vaccine. Study results and caveats: New T cells are recruited in small numbers by each seasonal influenza vaccination, according to the authors' suggestion.

The chain couples TRBV7-9 to TRBJ2-1; no clear D. This material consisted of CD8+ T cells sorted from PBMCs, taken around 25 months after vaccination. The TCR was taken from a man aged 45-69 years who received an inactivated influenza vaccine. In DNA, the CDR3 is TGTGCCAGCAGCTTATCTCTCAATGAGCAGTTCTTC. Encoded protein: CASSLSLNEQFF.